The T cell receptor (beta chain) under discussion was sequenced for a study of blood T cell repertoires in COVID-19. Data came from immunoSEQ multiplex PCR; TCRdb stores just in-frame clones and leaves some out. The repertoire consists of roughly 200,000 clones, with 80% to 90% occurring once and the leading ten covering about 11%. This clone was picked up one time. The specimen was PBMCs or T cells enriched from blood (not recorded which). This TCR was recovered from a man in his forties who had recovered from COVID-19.

CDR3 loop: CASNPLGGARGRNTEAFF. CDR3 bases: TGTGCCAGTAACCCCCTGGGGGGGGCACGGGGTAGGAACACTGAAGCTTTCTTT. The rearrangement uses TRBV19 and TRBJ1-1; tentatively, D is TRBD1 (6 bases). This CDR3 is 18 amino acids long. Trimming removed 7 bases from V and 1 base from J, with 25 bases in between. Germline lookup yields CDR1 LNHDA and CDR2 SQIVND (reference sequence).